This is a list of T cell receptor beta chains from one sample in a study of somatic mutations in cytotoxic T cells in rheumatoid arthritis. Assay used: immunoSEQ multiplex PCR; TCRdb lists only in-frame clones, some missing. Of about 16,000 clones detected, roughly 80% appear once; the ten largest clones hold roughly 15%. The sequenced sample was CD8+ T cells sorted from blood. All receptors come from an adult with rheumatoid arthritis. Both conserved end residues are part of each CDR3. D genes are given only for firm matches. Clone size is stated in some rows and not others, as once, few, many or a class when expanded.

>-|TRBV2|-|TRBJ2-6
CASSETYSGANVLTF
TGTGCCAGCAGTGAAACGTACTCTGGGGCCAACGTCCTGACTTTC
>TRBD2|TRBV28|-|TRBJ2-3
CASSLIAGGPEPDTQYF
TGTGCCAGCAGTTTAATAGCGGGGGGGCCGGAACCAGATACGCAGTATTTT
>-|TRBV6-1|-|TRBJ2-2
CASSEWYPTGELFF
TGTGCCAGCAGTGAATGGTATCCCACCGGGGAGCTGTTTTTT
>-|TRBV9|few|TRBJ2-1
CASSVTNEQFF
TGTGCCAGCAGCGTAACCAATGAGCAGTTCTTC
>-|TRBV9|-|TRBJ2-1
CASSGDLNEQFF
TGTGCCAGCAGCGGAGACCTCAATGAGCAGTTCTTC
>-|TRBV11-1|-|TRBJ2-6
CASSSPGQITDNVLTF
TGTGCCAGCAGTTCCCCGGGACAAATAACAGACAACGTCCTGACTTTC
>-|TRBV28|-|TRBJ1-2
CASSLSTSNYGYTF
TGTGCCAGCAGTTTAAGTACGTCTAACTATGGCTACACCTTC
>TRBD2|TRBV2|-|TRBJ2-1
CASKDRGGLFNEQFF
TGTGCCAGCAAAGACCGGGGGGGCCTCTTCAATGAGCAGTTCTTC
>-|TRBV2|few|TRBJ1-5
CASSEALLGLPQHF
TGTGCCAGCAGTGAAGCGCTTCTAGGGTTGCCCCAGCATTTT
>-|TRBV4-1|-|TRBJ2-7
CASSQDRTIYEQYF
TGCGCCAGCAGCCAAGACCGGACTATCTACGAGCAGTACTTC
>-|TRBV2|-|TRBJ2-1
CASSGEARRGNEQFF
TGTGCCAGCAGTGGAGAGGCACGGCGGGGCAATGAGCAGTTCTTC
>TRBD2|TRBV6-1|-|TRBJ2-1
CASSEDIAGPFDEQFF
TGTGCCAGCAGTGAAGATATAGCGGGGCCATTCGATGAGCAGTTCTTC
>TRBD2|TRBV29-1|-|TRBJ2-7
CSVEDLKTSGGSYEQYF
TGCAGCGTTGAAGATCTTAAGACTAGCGGGGGTTCCTACGAGCAGTACTTC
>TRBD2|TRBV27|once|TRBJ2-7
CASSLKGSSAGSEQYF
TGTGCCAGCAGTTTAAAGGGAAGCTCAGCGGGGAGCGAGCAGTACTTC
>TRBD1|TRBV27|-|TRBJ2-7
CASSTQGQDSYEQYF
TGTGCCAGCAGTACCCAAGGACAGGATTCCTACGAGCAGTACTTC
>-|TRBV27|-|TRBJ1-5
CASSFINQPQHF
TGTGCCAGCAGTTTTATCAATCAGCCCCAGCATTTT
>-|TRBV14|-|TRBJ2-7
CASSPGSWMEYF
TGTGCCAGCAGCCCTGGGTCCTGGATGGAGTACTTC
>-|TRBV6-1|once|TRBJ2-3
CASWQGFLASPQYF
TGTGCCAGCTGGCAGGGTTTTTTGGCTAGTCCGCAGTATTTT
>TRBD1|TRBV10-1|once|TRBJ1-1
CASSEFDRGERGVTEAFF
TGCGCCAGCAGTGAGTTCGACAGGGGTGAAAGAGGGGTCACTGAAGCTTTCTTT
>-|TRBV4-1|-|TRBJ2-7
CASSQVRGPTYEQYF
TGCGCCAGCAGCCAAGTCAGGGGCCCTACCTACGAGCAGTACTTC
>TRBD2|TRBV13|-|TRBJ2-5
CASSESGARQETQYF
TGTGCCAGCAGCGAAAGCGGGGCTCGCCAAGAGACCCAGTACTTC
>-|TRBV6-1|-|TRBJ1-6
CASSEVAGPNSPLHF
TGTGCCAGCAGTGAAGTGGCAGGCCCTAATTCACCCCTCCACTTT
>-|TRBV30|-|TRBJ2-3
CAWTPGILSFNTDTQYF
TGTGCCTGGACCCCCGGGATCCTCTCTTTTAACACAGATACGCAGTATTTT
>TRBD1|TRBV29-1|-|TRBJ1-5
CSALTGASNQPQHF
TGCAGCGCTCTGACAGGGGCTAGCAATCAGCCCCAGCATTTT
>-|TRBV30|-|TRBJ1-3
CAWSVGFRNLPGNTIYF
TGTGCCTGGAGTGTCGGATTTAGGAATTTGCCTGGAAACACCATATATTTT
>-|TRBV28|once|TRBJ2-7
CASSLFRGYEQYF
TGTGCCAGCAGTTTATTTAGAGGTTACGAGCAGTACTTC
>TRBD1|TRBV28|-|TRBJ2-1
CASSFGTAQLLYNEQFF
TGTGCCAGCAGTTTCGGGACAGCCCAGCTTCTATACAATGAGCAGTTCTTC
>TRBD1|TRBV18|-|TRBJ1-5
CASSPTGVSNQPQHF
TGTGCCAGCTCACCAACAGGGGTGAGCAATCAGCCCCAGCATTTT
>-|TRBV4-1|-|TRBJ1-1
CASSQLREGAEAFF
TGCGCCAGCAGCCAACTCAGGGAGGGGGCTGAAGCTTTCTTT
>-|TRBV4-1|-|TRBJ1-1
CASSPPVGHEAFF
TGCGCCAGCAGCCCTCCCGTGGGGCATGAAGCTTTCTTT
>-|TRBV11-2|few|TRBJ2-3
CASSLAGGFSADTQYF
TGTGCCAGCAGCTTGGCAGGTGGATTTTCGGCAGATACGCAGTATTTT
>TRBD1|TRBV4-1|-|TRBJ2-7
CASSQGTGFYEQYF
TGCGCCAGCAGCCAAGGGACAGGATTTTACGAGCAGTACTTC
>TRBD2|TRBV9|-|TRBJ2-3
CASSVGGGGTDTQYF
TGTGCCAGCAGCGTAGGGGGCGGGGGTACAGATACGCAGTATTTT
>-|TRBV30|-|TRBJ1-5
CAWASGYSNQPQHF
TGTGCCTGGGCCTCAGGTTATAGCAATCAGCCCCAGCATTTT
>-|TRBV5-4|once|TRBJ2-7
CASSLEIGGFGGYEQYF
TGTGCCAGCAGCTTGGAAATAGGAGGGTTCGGGGGATACGAGCAGTACTTC
>TRBD1|TRBV28|once|TRBJ1-2
CASSLSSTGGRNYGYTF
TGTGCCAGCAGTTTATCCTCAACAGGGGGTCGTAACTATGGCTACACCTTC
>TRBD2|TRBV7-6|-|TRBJ2-1
CASSPLGTSGGYYNEQFF
TGTGCCAGCAGCCCCCTCGGGACTAGCGGGGGGTACTACAATGAGCAGTTCTTC
>-|TRBV7-9|few|TRBJ2-7
CASSHPNYEQYF
TGTGCCAGCAGCCACCCCAACTACGAGCAGTACTTC
>-|TRBV19|-|TRBJ2-1
CASSISGDEQFF
TGTGCCAGTAGTATTTCAGGGGATGAGCAGTTCTTC
>-|TRBV6-5|-|TRBJ1-2
CASSRQGGHNYGYTF
TGTGCCAGCAGTCGGCAAGGTGGACACAACTATGGCTACACCTTC
>TRBD1|TRBV5-1|once|TRBJ2-7
CASSWGTGSSYEQYF
TGCGCCAGCAGCTGGGGGACAGGGAGCTCCTACGAGCAGTACTTC
>TRBD1|TRBV5-5|-|TRBJ2-7
CASSMDRGRTGEQYF
TGTGCCAGCAGCATGGACAGGGGGCGCACTGGCGAGCAGTACTTC
>-|TRBV2|-|TRBJ1-1
CASSAGAANWNTEAFF
TGTGCCAGCAGTGCGGGAGCGGCGAATTGGAACACTGAAGCTTTCTTT
>-|TRBV19|once|TRBJ2-7
CASSIRVGQGNEQYF
TGTGCCAGTAGTATTAGAGTAGGCCAGGGGAACGAGCAGTACTTC
>-|TRBV6-4|-|TRBJ2-1
CASSEGTSYNEQFF
TGTGCCAGCAGTGAGGGGACTTCCTACAATGAGCAGTTCTTC
>TRBD1|TRBV18|-|TRBJ2-7
CASSALRDRRQLYEQYF
TGTGCCAGCTCAGCATTAAGGGACAGGCGACAACTCTACGAGCAGTACTTC
>-|TRBV28|-|TRBJ1-5
CASSLPSRGNQPQHF
TGTGCCAGCAGTTTACCGTCCAGGGGAAATCAGCCCCAGCATTTT
>-|TRBV5-5|-|TRBJ1-6
CASSLKWELNSPLHF
TGTGCCAGCAGCTTGAAGTGGGAATTGAATTCACCCCTCCACTTT
>-|TRBV5-1|few|TRBJ1-1
CASRRPGNTEAFF
TGCGCCAGCAGACGGCCTGGGAACACTGAAGCTTTCTTT
>-|TRBV10-2|-|TRBJ1-1
CASRAQGTEAFF
TGCGCCAGCAGGGCCCAGGGAACTGAAGCTTTCTTT
>-|TRBV5-6|once|TRBJ1-2
CASSSWGERNGYTF
TGTGCCAGCAGCAGCTGGGGGGAGAGAAATGGCTACACCTTC
>-|TRBV5-1|-|TRBJ1-1
CASSTTTMNTEAFF
TGCGCCAGCAGCACCACTACGATGAACACTGAAGCTTTCTTT
>TRBD1|TRBV9|once|TRBJ2-1
CASSVAWDSPYNEQFF
TGTGCCAGCAGCGTCGCTTGGGACAGCCCCTACAATGAGCAGTTCTTC
>-|TRBV4-1|-|TRBJ2-1
CASSPPPDLYNEQFF
TGCGCCAGCAGCCCCCCCCCAGACCTGTACAATGAGCAGTTCTTC
>-|TRBV27|-|TRBJ2-3
CASRLGNTDTQYF
TGTGCCAGCAGATTAGGAAACACAGATACGCAGTATTTT